The entry below describes one T cell receptor beta chain. Its antigen is as yet unknown. The data originate from a study of CD8 T cells in Susac syndrome. CD8+ and CD4+ T cells from blood underwent TCR beta sequencing, which was carried out in a high-throughput format. Study findings and constraints: By the study's own acknowledgment, its TCR sequencing and HLA analysis included relatively few individuals.

Germline CDR1 is MGHRA and CDR2 is YSYEKL. V lost 0 bases and J 16 bases, leaving 15 bases between the germline ends. The CDR3 contains 13 residues. Random hexamers were used to reverse transcribe an amount of about 0.5 to 1 ug RNA. TCRdb itself ran the immunoSEQ multiplex PCR reads through MiXCR, one entry per CDR3 protein. The data show 350,000 to 550,000 distinct CDR3 sequences, with roughly 85% seen just once and under 0.15% held by the top ten. This chain links TRBV4-1 with TRBJ1-4; D possibly corresponds to TRBD1 (5 bases). The sample comprised CD8+ T cells from PBMCs. The source is a human donor with multiple sclerosis. The CDR3 nucleotides read TGCGCCAGCAGCCAAGAGCTGGGGGGAGGACCGTTTTTT. Translation: CASSQELGGGPFF.